This TCR beta chain was observed in a study of cytomegalovirus exposure and HLA in healthy donors. Study-wide findings and caveats: Both high specificity and high sensitivity reportedly marked the classifier's diagnosis of cytomegalovirus status. Associated with cytomegalovirus, according to the listing, were 150 to 200 TCR beta chains.

From germline, CDR1 is SGHRS and CDR2 YFSETQ. V lost 0 bases and J 7 bases, leaving 17 bases between the germline ends. The CDR3 is 16 amino acids. With 60 Vbeta and 13 Jbeta primers, the PCR was carried out. Clones were sequenced by immunoSEQ multiplex PCR, and TCRdb holds only the in-frame ones, with some missing. This table has around 200,000 clones, about 80% appearing once. Comments on this clone: Its matching antigen is unknown.

Sequencing was performed on PBMCs. The chain carries TRBV5-1 and TRBJ2-1; a weak D match, TRBD2 (6 bases). The origin of this receptor is a woman aged 55-70 years in good health and CMV-seropositive. CDR3 residues: CASSLDVGGQGNEQFF. Here the CDR3 DNA reads TGCGCCAGCAGCTTGGATGTCGGGGGTCAAGGAAATGAGCAGTTCTTC.